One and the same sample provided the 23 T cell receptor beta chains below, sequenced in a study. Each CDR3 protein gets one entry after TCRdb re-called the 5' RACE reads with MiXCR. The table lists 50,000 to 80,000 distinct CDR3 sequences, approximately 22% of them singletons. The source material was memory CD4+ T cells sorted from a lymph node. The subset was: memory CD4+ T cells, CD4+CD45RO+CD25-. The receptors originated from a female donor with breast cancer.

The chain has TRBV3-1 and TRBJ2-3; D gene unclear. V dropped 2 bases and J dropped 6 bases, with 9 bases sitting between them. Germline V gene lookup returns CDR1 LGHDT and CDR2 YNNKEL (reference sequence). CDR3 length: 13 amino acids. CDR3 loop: CASSQQLGDTQYF. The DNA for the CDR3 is TGTGCCAGCAGCCAACAGCTGGGTGATACGCAGTATTTT.

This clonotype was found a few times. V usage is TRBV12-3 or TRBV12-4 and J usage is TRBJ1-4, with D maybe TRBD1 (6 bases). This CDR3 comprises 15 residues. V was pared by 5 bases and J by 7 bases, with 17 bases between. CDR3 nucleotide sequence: TGTGCCAGCAGTCGCGGCGGCACAGGGAGTGAAAAACTGTTTTTT. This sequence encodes CASSRGGTGSEKLFF.

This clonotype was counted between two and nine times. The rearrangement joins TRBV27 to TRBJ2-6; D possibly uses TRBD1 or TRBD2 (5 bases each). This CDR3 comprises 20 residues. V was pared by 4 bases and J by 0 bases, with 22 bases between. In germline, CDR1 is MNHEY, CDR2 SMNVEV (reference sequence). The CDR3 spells CASSSRSPGRISSGANVLTF. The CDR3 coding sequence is TGTGCCAGCAGTTCCAGGTCACCGGGACGGATAAGCTCTGGGGCCAACGTCCTGACTTTC.

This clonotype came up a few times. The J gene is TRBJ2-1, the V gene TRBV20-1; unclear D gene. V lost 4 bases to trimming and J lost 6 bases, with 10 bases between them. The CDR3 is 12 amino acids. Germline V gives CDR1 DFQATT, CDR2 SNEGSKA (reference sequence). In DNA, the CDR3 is TGCAGTGCTACCCATTTGGGCAATGAGCAGTTCTTC. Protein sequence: CSATHLGNEQFF.

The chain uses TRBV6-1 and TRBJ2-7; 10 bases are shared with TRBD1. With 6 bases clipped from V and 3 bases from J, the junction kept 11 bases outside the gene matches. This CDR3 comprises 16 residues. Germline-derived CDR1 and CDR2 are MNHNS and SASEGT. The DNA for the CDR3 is TGTGCCAGCAGGAGGCATGGGACAGGGGAAGGCTACGAGCAGTACTTC. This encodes CASRRHGTGEGYEQYF.

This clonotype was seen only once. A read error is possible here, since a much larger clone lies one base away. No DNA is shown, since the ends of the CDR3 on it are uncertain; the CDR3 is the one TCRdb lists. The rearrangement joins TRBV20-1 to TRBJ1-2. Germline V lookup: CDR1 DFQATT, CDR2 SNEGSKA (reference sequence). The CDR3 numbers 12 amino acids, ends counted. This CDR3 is CSALTTNYGCTF.

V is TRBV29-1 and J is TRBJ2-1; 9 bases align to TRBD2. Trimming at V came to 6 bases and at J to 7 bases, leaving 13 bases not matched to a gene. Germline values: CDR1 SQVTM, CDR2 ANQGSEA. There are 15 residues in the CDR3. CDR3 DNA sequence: TGCAGCGTCGATTTTCCGGGACTAGCTCCAAATGAGCAGTTCTTC. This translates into CSVDFPGLAPNEQFF.

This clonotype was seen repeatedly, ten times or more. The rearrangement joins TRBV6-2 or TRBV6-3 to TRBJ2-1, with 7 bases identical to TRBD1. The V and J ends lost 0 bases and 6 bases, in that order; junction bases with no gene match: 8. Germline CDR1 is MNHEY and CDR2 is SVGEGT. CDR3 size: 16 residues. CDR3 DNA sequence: TGTGCCAGCAGTTACTCTCCAGGGGGTTGGATCAATGAGCAGTTCTTC. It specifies CASSYSPGGWINEQFF.

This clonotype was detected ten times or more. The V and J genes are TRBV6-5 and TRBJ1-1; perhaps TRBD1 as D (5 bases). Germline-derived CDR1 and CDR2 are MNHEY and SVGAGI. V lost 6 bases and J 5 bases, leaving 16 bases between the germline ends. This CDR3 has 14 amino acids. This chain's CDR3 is CASRPPGARTEAFF. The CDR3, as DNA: TGTGCCAGCAGACCCCCCGGGGCCCGAACTGAAGCTTTCTTT.

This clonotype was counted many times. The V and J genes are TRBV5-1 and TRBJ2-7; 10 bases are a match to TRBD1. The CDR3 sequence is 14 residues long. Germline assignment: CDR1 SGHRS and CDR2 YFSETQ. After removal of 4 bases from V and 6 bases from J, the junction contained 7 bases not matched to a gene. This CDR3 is CASSATGTGAEQYF. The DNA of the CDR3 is TGCGCCAGCAGCGCCACGGGGACAGGGGCCGAGCAGTACTTC.

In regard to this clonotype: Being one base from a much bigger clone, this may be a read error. CDR3 DNA sequence: TGTGCCAGCAGTCCTCGCTATCCGGGACGGGGAAGGACTGAAGCTTTCTTT. Its translation is CASSPRYPGRGRTEAFF. The chain employs TRBV28 and TRBJ1-1; maybe TRBD1 (5 bases). The CDR3 is made up of 17 amino acids. The V and J ends lost 5 bases and 5 bases respectively, with 24 bases between them. Germline lookup yields CDR1 MDHEN and CDR2 SYDVKM.

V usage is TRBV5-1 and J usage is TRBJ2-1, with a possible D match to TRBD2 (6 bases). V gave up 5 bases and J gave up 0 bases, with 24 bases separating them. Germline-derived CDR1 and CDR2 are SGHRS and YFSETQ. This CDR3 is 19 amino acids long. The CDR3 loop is CASSKGSAGGLSSYNEQFF. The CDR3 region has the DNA TGCGCCAGCAGTAAAGGGAGCGCTGGAGGGCTAAGCTCCTACAATGAGCAGTTCTTC.

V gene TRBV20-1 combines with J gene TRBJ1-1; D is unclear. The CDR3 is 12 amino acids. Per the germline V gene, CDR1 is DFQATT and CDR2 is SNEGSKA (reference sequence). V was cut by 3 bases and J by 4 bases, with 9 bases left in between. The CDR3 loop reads CSASHGATEAFF. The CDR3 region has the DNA TGCAGTGCTAGCCACGGAGCCACTGAAGCTTTCTTT.

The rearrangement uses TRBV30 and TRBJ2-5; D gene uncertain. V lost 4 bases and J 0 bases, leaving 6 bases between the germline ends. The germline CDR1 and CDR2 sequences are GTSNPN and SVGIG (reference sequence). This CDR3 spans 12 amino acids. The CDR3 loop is CAWTGYQETQYF. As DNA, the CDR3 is TGTGCCTGGACTGGGTACCAAGAGACCCAGTACTTC.

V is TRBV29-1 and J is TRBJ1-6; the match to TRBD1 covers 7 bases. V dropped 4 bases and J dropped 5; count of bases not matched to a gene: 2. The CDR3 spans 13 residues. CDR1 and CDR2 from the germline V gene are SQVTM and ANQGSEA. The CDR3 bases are TGCAGCGTTGGACAGGGTAATAATTCACCCCTCCACTTT. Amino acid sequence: CSVGQGNNSPLHF. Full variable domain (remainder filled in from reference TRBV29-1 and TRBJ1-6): SAVISQKPSRDICQRGTSLTIQCQVDSQVTMMFWYRQQPGQSLTLIATANQGSEATYESGFVIDKFPISRPNLTFSTLTVSNMSPEDSSIYLCSVGQGNNSPLHFGNGTRLTVT.

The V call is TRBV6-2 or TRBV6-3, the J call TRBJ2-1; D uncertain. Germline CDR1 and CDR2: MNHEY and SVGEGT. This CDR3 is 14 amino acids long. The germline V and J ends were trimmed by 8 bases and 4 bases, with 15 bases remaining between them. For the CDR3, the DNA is TGTGCCAGCTTAAAACAGAAACCATACAATGAGCAGTTCTTC. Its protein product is CASLKQKPYNEQFF.

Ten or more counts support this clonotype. The CDR3 here is CASSGTSGRVGELFF. In DNA form, the CDR3 reads TGTGCCAGCAGTGGGACTAGCGGGAGGGTCGGGGAGCTGTTTTTT. The chain uses TRBV9 and TRBJ2-2, with 16 bases matching TRBD2. Germline CDR1 and CDR2: SGDLS and YYNGEE. CDR3 length equals 15 residues. Trimming at V came to 5 bases and at J to 7 bases, leaving 2 bases not matched to a gene.

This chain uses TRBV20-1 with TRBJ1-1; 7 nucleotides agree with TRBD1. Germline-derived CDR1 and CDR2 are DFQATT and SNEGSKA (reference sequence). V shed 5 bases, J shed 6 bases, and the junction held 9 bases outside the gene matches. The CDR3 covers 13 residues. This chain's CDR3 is CSALKNRGAEAFF. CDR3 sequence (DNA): TGCAGTGCTCTTAAGAACAGGGGCGCTGAAGCTTTCTTT.

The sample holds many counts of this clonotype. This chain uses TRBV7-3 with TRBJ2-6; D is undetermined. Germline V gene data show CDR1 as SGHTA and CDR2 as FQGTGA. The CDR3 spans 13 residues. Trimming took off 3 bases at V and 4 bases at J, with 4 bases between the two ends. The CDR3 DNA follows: TGTGCCAGCAGCTTCCCGGGGGCCAACGTCCTGACTTTC. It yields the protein CASSFPGANVLTF.

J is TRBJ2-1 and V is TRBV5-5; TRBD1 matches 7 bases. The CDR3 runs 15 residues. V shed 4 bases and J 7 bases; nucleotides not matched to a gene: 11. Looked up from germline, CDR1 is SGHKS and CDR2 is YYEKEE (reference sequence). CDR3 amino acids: CASSIDRDLGNEQFF. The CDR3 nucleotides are TGTGCCAGCAGCATAGACAGGGACCTGGGGAATGAGCAGTTCTTC.

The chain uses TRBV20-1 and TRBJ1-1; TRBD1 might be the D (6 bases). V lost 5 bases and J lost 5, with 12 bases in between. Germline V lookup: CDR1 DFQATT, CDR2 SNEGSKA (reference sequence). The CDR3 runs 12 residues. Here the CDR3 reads CSAPQGGTEAFF. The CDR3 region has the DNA TGCAGTGCTCCACAGGGAGGGACTGAAGCTTTCTTT.

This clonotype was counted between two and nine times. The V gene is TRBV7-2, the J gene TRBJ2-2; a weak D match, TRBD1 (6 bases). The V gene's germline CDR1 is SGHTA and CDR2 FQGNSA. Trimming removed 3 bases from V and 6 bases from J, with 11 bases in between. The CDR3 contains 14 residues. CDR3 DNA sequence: TGTGCCAGCAGCTTCCAGGGGCAGTCCGGGGAGCTGTTTTTT. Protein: CASSFQGQSGELFF. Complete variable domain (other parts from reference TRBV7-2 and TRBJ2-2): GAGVSQSPSNKVTEKGKDVELRCDPISGHTALYWYRQSLGQGLEFLIYFQGNSAPDKSGLPSDRFSAERTGGSVSTLTIQRTQQEDSAVYLCASSFQGQSGELFFGEGSRLTVL.

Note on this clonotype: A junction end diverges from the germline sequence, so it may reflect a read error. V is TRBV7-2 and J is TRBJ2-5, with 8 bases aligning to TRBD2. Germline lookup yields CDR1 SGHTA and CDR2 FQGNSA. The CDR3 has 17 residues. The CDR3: CASSLEPSGRGARTQCF. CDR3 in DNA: TGTGCCAGCAGCTTAGAACCAAGCGGGAGAGGCGCCCGGACCCAGTGCTTC.